The clone carrying this T cell receptor (beta chain) was detected once. The CDR3 is 14 residues long. Germline CDR1 SGHDT, CDR2 YYEEEE. Trimming cost V 4 bases and J 8 bases; bases outside gene matches: 11. The entry originates in a study of blood T cell repertoires in COVID-19. Original analysis: Scientists estimated how many nucleated cells there were by amplifying reference gene primers. This table comes from immunoSEQ multiplex PCR, and its TCRdb copy is limited to in-frame clones, with some not included. V and J calls and clone size are those listed in that table; D and trimming were worked out from the DNA. In the table there are 120,000 or so clones, about 83% of which are singletons.

The source is a man older than 75 with active or convalescent COVID-19. Sequencing was performed on peripheral blood. The chain employs TRBV5-6 and TRBJ1-2; 7 bases agree with TRBD1. The CDR3 loop is CASSPSQGRDGYTF. In DNA, the CDR3 is TGTGCCAGCAGCCCCTCACAGGGGCGAGACGGCTACACCTTC.